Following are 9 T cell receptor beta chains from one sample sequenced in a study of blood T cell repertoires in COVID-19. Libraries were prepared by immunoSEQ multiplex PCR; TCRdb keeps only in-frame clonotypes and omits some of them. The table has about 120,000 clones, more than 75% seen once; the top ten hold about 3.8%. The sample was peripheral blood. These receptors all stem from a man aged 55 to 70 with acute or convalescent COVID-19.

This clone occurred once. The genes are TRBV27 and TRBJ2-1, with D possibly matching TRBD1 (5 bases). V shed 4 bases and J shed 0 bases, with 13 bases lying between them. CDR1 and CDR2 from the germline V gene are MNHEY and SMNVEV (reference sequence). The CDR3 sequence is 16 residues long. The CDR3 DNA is TGTGCCAGCAGTTCGCTCCAGGGTTTCTCCTACAATGAGCAGTTCTTC. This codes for CASSSLQGFSYNEQFF.

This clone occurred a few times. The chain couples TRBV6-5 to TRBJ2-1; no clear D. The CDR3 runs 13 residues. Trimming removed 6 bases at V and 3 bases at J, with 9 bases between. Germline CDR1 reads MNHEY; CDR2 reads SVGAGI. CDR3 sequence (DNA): TGTGCCAGCAGCCAGGTGAACTACAATGAGCAGTTCTTC. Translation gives CASSQVNYNEQFF.

The CDR3 DNA reads TGTGCCAGCTCACCAAGGCAGGAAGACTATGGCTACACCTTC. Its translation is CASSPRQEDYGYTF. The chain recombines TRBV18 with TRBJ1-2; D unresolved. V lost 2 bases, J lost 3 bases, and 10 bases lay in between. The CDR3 length is 14 residues. Per germline, CDR1 KGHSH and CDR2 LQKENI.

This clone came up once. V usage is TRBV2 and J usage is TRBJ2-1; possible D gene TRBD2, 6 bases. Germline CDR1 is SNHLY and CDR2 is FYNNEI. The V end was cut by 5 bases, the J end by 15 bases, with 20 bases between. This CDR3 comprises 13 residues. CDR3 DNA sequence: TGTGCCAGCAGTACGGGACTTAGGGTTTTAGGGTTCTTC. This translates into CASSTGLRVLGFF.

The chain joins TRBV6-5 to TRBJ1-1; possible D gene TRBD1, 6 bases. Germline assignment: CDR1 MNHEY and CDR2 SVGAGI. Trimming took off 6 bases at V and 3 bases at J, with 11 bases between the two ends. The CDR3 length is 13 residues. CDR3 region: CASSLGGDTEAFF. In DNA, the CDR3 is TGTGCCAGCAGCCTAGGGGGGGACACTGAAGCTTTCTTT.

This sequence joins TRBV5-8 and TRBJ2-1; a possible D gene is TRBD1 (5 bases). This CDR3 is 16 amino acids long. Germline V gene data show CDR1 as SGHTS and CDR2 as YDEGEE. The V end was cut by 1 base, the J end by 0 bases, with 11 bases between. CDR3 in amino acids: CASSLYGTGSYNEQFF. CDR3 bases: TGTGCCAGCAGCTTGTATGGAACAGGCTCCTACAATGAGCAGTTCTTC.

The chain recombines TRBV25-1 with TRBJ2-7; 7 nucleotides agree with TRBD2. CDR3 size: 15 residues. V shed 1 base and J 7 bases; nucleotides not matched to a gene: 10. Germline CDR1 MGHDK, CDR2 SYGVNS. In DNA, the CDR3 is TGTGCCAGCAGTGAATGGGCACCCCCGGGGGGAGAGCAGTACTTC. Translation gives CASSEWAPPGGEQYF.

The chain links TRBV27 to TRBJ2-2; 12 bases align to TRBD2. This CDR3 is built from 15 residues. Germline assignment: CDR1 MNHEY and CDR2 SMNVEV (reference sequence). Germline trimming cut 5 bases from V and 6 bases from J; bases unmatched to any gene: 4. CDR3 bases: TGTGCCAGCAGTCGACTAGCGGGAGATTCCGGGGAGCTGTTTTTT. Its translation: CASSRLAGDSGELFF.

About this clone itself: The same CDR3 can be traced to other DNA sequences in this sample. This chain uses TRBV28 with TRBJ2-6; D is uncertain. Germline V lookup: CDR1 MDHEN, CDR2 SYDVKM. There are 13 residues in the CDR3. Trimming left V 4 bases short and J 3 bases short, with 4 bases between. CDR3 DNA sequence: TGTGCCAGCAGTTCCGGTGGGGCCAACGTCCTGACTTTC. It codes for CASSSGGANVLTF.